This T cell receptor (beta chain) stems from a study of blood T cell repertoires in COVID-19 (dated by TCRdb to between 2020 and 2021). Background for the entire study: Samples from collaborators originated in the United States, Italy and Spain and spanned both the acute and convalescent phases of COVID-19. The prospective study material was composed of cDNA or gDNA derived from T cells, B-cell-depleted T cells, or PBMCs. The dataset comprised deeply sampled blood TCRbeta repertoires from subjects exposed to, actively infected with, or recovered from COVID-19. The repertoires were released in a freely available public database meant as a resource for research on the immune response to SARS-CoV-2. Samples came from the ongoing ImmuneRACE study (first 160 participants) plus 1,254 subjects from 6 global collaborators. A de-identified subject ID, COVID-19 status, age in years and sex were almost always included in the sample metadata. HLA class I and class II types, where available, came from metadata supplied by the sample provider rather than from assay-based typing. Overall results and qualifications from the work: The quantity of clinical and demographic metadata differed by source and by participant and was supplied without curation.

In the prospective study, participants were roughly 18 to 89 years old, resided in approximately 22 geographic areas of the United States, and were enrolled through a virtual design. In the prospective study, cohorts were assigned on the basis of participant-reported clinical history obtained from a screening survey and a study questionnaire. In the prospective study, mobile phlebotomists collected whole blood, serum and a nasopharyngeal or oropharyngeal swab from each participant. Prospective study participants could optionally give additional blood draws and questionnaires over an approximately two-month period. Blood samples from the prospective study were shipped frozen or at room temperature prior to DNA extraction. Including cysteine and phenylalanine, the CDR3 has 15 amino acids. The CDR3 DNA has 45 bases and is translated from base 1. V has 6 bases trimmed and J has 3 bases trimmed; junction bases matching no gene number 9. CDR1 and CDR2, looked up from the germline V gene, are SNHLY and FYNNEI.

On this clone itself: The antigen this receptor binds is unknown. Per-base qualities were not stored, and no clone one base away is much larger.

The immunoSEQ Assay, a bias-controlled multiplex PCR, was used to amplify TCRbeta CDR3 regions from genomic DNA. The authors' pipeline ran thus. Nucleated cell counts per sample were estimated from amplification of reference gene primers within the assay. Sequence reads were collapsed and filtered to measure the absolute abundance of every unique TCRbeta CDR3 rearrangement. For each sample, productive Simpson clonality was calculated as the square root of Simpson's diversity index over productive rearrangements. The immuneACCESS repertoire file appears here via TCRdb, limited to in-frame rearrangements. These files lack a portion of the clones; in checked studies, under half of the deficit traces to unresolved V genes, and the cause of the others is not known. The V and J calls and clone size come from that table; D and trimming were worked out from the DNA. The sample data list about 170,000 clones, and around 80% of these were observed just once. 3.6% of the sample lies in the top ten.

The sample comprised PBMCs or T cells enriched from blood (not recorded which). The sequence was collected from a woman aged 50 to 60 in a cohort exposed to, infected with or recovered from COVID-19 (not recorded which). The sequence links TRBV2 to TRBJ2-3, with 7 bases in between that match TRBD1. The sequence in DNA is TGTGCCAGCAGGACTCCGACAGGGTTAACAGATACGCAGTATTTT. The resulting protein is CASRTPTGLTDTQYF.